This TCR beta chain originates from a study of preoperative IRX-2 immunotherapy in early breast cancer. Only in-frame clones appear in the TCRdb table, and some are missing; sequencing was by immunoSEQ multiplex PCR. This table has around 95,000 clones, roughly 88% appearing once. CDR3 length: 12 amino acids. Germline CDR1 MDHEN, CDR2 SYDVKM. Trimming took off 4 bases at V and 7 bases at J, with 10 bases between the two ends. Treatment defined: preoperative locoregional IRX-2 cytokine immunotherapy. This phase Ib study tested locoregional IRX-2 cytokine immunotherapy given before surgery. This clone has just one count.

V gene TRBV28 combines with J gene TRBJ1-2; tentatively, D is TRBD1 (5 bases). The receptor was derived from a human donor with breast cancer. Sequencing was performed on tumor tissue, taken after IRX-2 immunotherapy. The CDR3 DNA follows: TGTGCCAGCAGTTCGAGGGGAGCTGGCTACACCTTC. Translated: CASSSRGAGYTF.